The 22 T cell receptor beta chains below were found in one sample sequenced in a study of Tregs in tolerant kidney transplant recipients. Assay: immunoSEQ multiplex PCR; the TCRdb copy retains only in-frame clones and omits some. The sample includes hundreds of thousands of clones, about 80% seen only once; the top ten take over 0.5%. Sequenced input: CD4+ T cells from blood. The receptor source for this set is a human donor in good health.

Written as DNA, the CDR3 is TGCGCCAGCAGCCAAGAAAGGGTAAGGGGCAGGTACACTGAAGCTTTCTTT. As protein: CASSQERVRGRYTEAFF. The chain has TRBV4-1 and TRBJ1-1; TRBD1 is a possible D gene (5 bases). Deletions cut 0 bases from V and 3 bases from J, with 17 bases between. The CDR3 covers 17 residues. Germline values: CDR1 MGHRA, CDR2 YSYEKL.

The DNA of the CDR3 is TGTGCCTGGAGTGTAGGGAAGACGGGACACAACACCGGGGAGCTGTTTTTT. This encodes CAWSVGKTGHNTGELFF. The chain uses TRBV30 and TRBJ2-2; D is perhaps TRBD1 (6 bases). The germline V and J ends were trimmed by 0 bases and 2 bases, with 16 bases remaining between them. This CDR3 contains 17 residues. Germline CDR1 GTSNPN, CDR2 SVGIG (reference sequence).

The chain has TRBV5-4 and TRBJ2-3, with 11 bases matching TRBD2. This CDR3 is 16 amino acids long. CDR1 is SGHNT and CDR2 is YYREEE in the germline V gene (reference sequence). After removal of 2 bases from V and 5 bases from J, the junction contained 7 bases not matched to a gene. Here the CDR3 reads CASSFSSLAGGDTQYF. In nucleotides, the CDR3 is TGTGCCAGCAGCTTTTCAAGTCTAGCGGGAGGAGATACGCAGTATTTT.

The V and J genes are TRBV5-4 and TRBJ2-7, with D tentatively TRBD2 (6 bases). CDR1 is SGHNT, CDR2 YYREEE, per germline (reference sequence). CDR3 length: 14 residues. V lost 3 bases, J lost 4 bases, and 14 bases lay in between. The CDR3 bases are TGTGCCAGCAGCTCACCGGGGGTACCTTACGAGCAGTACTTC. Translation: CASSSPGVPYEQYF.

The rearrangement uses TRBV27 and TRBJ2-7, with TRBD2 as a possible D gene (5 bases). The V gene's germline CDR1 is MNHEY and CDR2 SMNVEV (reference sequence). The CDR3 has 17 residues. Trimming left V 0 bases short and J 7 bases short, with 22 bases between. The CDR3, as DNA: TGTGCCAGCAGTTTATCGGGAAATTACTGGTCCCCGGGGGAGCAGTACTTC. It specifies CASSLSGNYWSPGEQYF.

Concerning this clone: Distinct nucleotide sequences in the sample also encode this CDR3. The chain carries TRBV15 and TRBJ1-1, with D uncertain. Trimming removed 1 base at V and 2 bases at J, with 2 bases between. CDR1 and CDR2 (germline): LNHNV, YYDKDF (reference sequence). This CDR3 region has 12 residues. As DNA, the CDR3 is TGTGCCACCAGCAGAGTTAACACTGAAGCTTTCTTT. Amino acids: CATSRVNTEAFF.

The J gene is TRBJ1-2, the V gene TRBV6-5; a weak D match, TRBD1 (5 bases). V was shortened by 6 bases and J by 1 base, with 12 bases between the two germline ends. CDR3 length: 14 amino acids. Germline V gene sequence: CDR1 MNHEY, CDR2 SVGAGI. CDR3 sequence reads: CASSPNRSNYGYTF. CDR3 nucleotides: TGTGCCAGCAGCCCAAACAGGAGTAACTATGGCTACACCTTC.

This clone was recorded only once. The chain employs TRBV2 and TRBJ1-5, with 8 bases lining up with TRBD1. The CDR3 runs to 14 residues. The germline V gene has CDR1 SNHLY and CDR2 FYNNEI. V lost 2 bases and J lost 6; bases outside the gene matches: 3. The CDR3 bases are TGTGCCAGCAGTGAAAACAGGGGGATTCAGCCCCAGCATTTT. Translating it yields CASSENRGIQPQHF.

The chain combines TRBV11-2 with TRBJ2-1; unclear D gene. The CDR3 totals 16 residues. Trimming stripped 4 bases from V and 7 bases from J, with 20 bases between. Germline CDR1 SGHAT, CDR2 FQNNGV. The DNA for the CDR3 is TGTGCCAGCAGCTCGAGTGGGAATCAAGGGTTGAATGAGCAGTTCTTC. Protein: CASSSSGNQGLNEQFF.

Comment on this clone: Sequence at one end of the junction differs from germline and may be a read error. The rearrangement links TRBV5-1 to TRBJ1-5, with D unresolved. CDR1 and CDR2 from the germline V gene are SGHRS and YFSETQ. The CDR3 sequence is 14 residues long. CDR3 DNA sequence: TGCGCCAGCAGTTTGCAAGGTGGCAATCAGTCCCAGCATTTT. This translates into CASSLQGGNQSQHF.

The V and J genes are TRBV13 and TRBJ2-5; 9 bases are a match to TRBD1. This CDR3 spans 22 amino acids. Germline V gene lookup returns CDR1 PRHDT and CDR2 FYEKMQ (reference sequence). The junction had 24 bases not matched to a gene; V was cut back by 0 bases and J by 4 bases. Here the CDR3 reads CASSLGATGGKKTGHPRETQYF. CDR3 in DNA: TGTGCCAGCAGCTTAGGCGCGACAGGGGGGAAAAAAACGGGCCATCCACGAGAGACCCAGTACTTC.

This clone appeared a few times. This chain connects TRBV7-3 to TRBJ1-1, with D perhaps matching TRBD1 (6 bases). Germline CDR1 is SGHTA and CDR2 is FQGTGA. The ends were cut back, 5 bases at V and 0 bases at J, with 10 bases in the middle. The length of the CDR3 is 14 residues. The CDR3 DNA sequence: TGTGCCAGCAGCATTGGACAGATGAACACTGAAGCTTTCTTT. It is translated as CASSIGQMNTEAFF.

V and J are TRBV15 and TRBJ2-1, with TRBD2 matching over 14 bases. Germline-derived CDR1 and CDR2 are LNHNV and YYDKDF (reference sequence). With V trimmed by 0 bases and J by 6 bases, 7 bases remained unmatched. The CDR3 has 18 residues. CDR3 sequence: CATSRERKTSGRVNEQFF. DNA of the CDR3: TGTGCCACCAGCAGAGAAAGGAAGACTAGCGGGAGGGTCAATGAGCAGTTCTTC.

This chain links TRBV4-2 with TRBJ2-2; 8 nucleotides agree with TRBD2. This CDR3 contains 19 residues. The V segment lost 5 bases and the J segment 1 base; nucleotides outside the gene matches: 15. CDR1 LGHNA and CDR2 YNFKEQ come from the germline V gene. This CDR3 is CASSEVFRTSRKNTGELFF. The CDR3 region has the DNA TGTGCCAGCAGCGAAGTGTTTAGGACTAGCCGAAAGAACACCGGGGAGCTGTTTTTT.

The rearrangement uses TRBV15 and TRBJ1-6; D remains ambiguous. The CDR3 totals 12 residues. Trimming removed 1 base from V and 7 bases from J, with 2 bases in between. CDR1 is LNHNV, CDR2 YYDKDF, per germline (reference sequence). The CDR3: CATSRANSPLHF. DNA of the CDR3: TGTGCCACCAGCAGAGCCAATTCACCCCTCCACTTT.

The chain carries TRBV11-2 and TRBJ2-1, with TRBD2 matching over 7 bases. CDR1 is SGHAT and CDR2 is FQNNGV in the germline V gene. The junction had 5 bases not matched to a gene; V was cut back by 2 bases and J by 4 bases. The CDR3 runs to 15 residues. For the CDR3, the DNA is TGTGCCAGCAGCTTAAGTCTAGCGGCATACAATGAGCAGTTCTTC. It is translated as CASSLSLAAYNEQFF.

This sequence joins TRBV11-2 and TRBJ2-5; a weak D match, TRBD2 (5 bases). CDR3 size: 16 residues. V was cut by 3 bases and J by 4 bases, with 18 bases left in between. Germline-derived CDR1 and CDR2 are SGHAT and FQNNGV. The CDR3 loop is CASSFSVAIAIETQYF. The CDR3 region has the DNA TGTGCCAGCAGCTTCTCGGTAGCGATTGCTATAGAGACCCAGTACTTC.

V gene TRBV6-1 combines with J gene TRBJ1-5; D may be TRBD1 (5 bases). The V end was cut by 3 bases, the J end by 8 bases, with 11 bases between. CDR1 MNHNS and CDR2 SASEGT come from the germline V gene. The CDR3 totals 13 residues. The CDR3 DNA sequence: TGTGCCAGCAGTGAGAGGACACAAAAGCCCCAGCATTTT. Translation: CASSERTQKPQHF.

V is TRBV15 and J is TRBJ2-5; perhaps D is TRBD1 or TRBD2 (5 bases each). Between the trimmed V and J ends, which lost 5 bases and 2 bases, there was a span of 21 bases. From germline, CDR1 is LNHNV and CDR2 YYDKDF (reference sequence). The CDR3 has 17 residues. CDR3 protein: CATSPRPGRVIQETQYF. In DNA, the CDR3 is TGTGCCACCAGCCCCCGGCCAGGGCGGGTAATACAAGAGACCCAGTACTTC.

The chain carries TRBV5-1 and TRBJ2-3, with 10 nucleotides matching TRBD2. J was trimmed by 6 bases and V by 0 bases; bases with no gene match: 7. This CDR3 has 16 residues. The germline CDR1 and CDR2 sequences are SGHRS and YFSETQ. The CDR3, as DNA: TGCGCCAGCAGCTTGGGGGTTAGCGGGAGGAGGGATACGCAGTATTTT. It translates to CASSLGVSGRRDTQYF.

This chain uses TRBV29-1 with TRBJ1-1, with TRBD1 matching over 7 bases. Trimming at V came to 6 bases and at J to 1 base, leaving 5 bases not matched to a gene. This CDR3 contains 13 residues. Per the germline V gene, CDR1 is SQVTM and CDR2 is ANQGSEA. DNA for the CDR3: TGCAGCGTAAGTGACAGGGAGAACACTGAAGCTTTCTTT. Translated, it gives CSVSDRENTEAFF.

The chain employs TRBV18 and TRBJ1-1; D is undetermined. The ends were cut back, 3 bases at V and 5 bases at J, with 4 bases in the middle. The V gene's germline CDR1 is KGHSH and CDR2 LQKENI. The CDR3 covers 11 residues. This CDR3 reads CASSPATEAFF. CDR3 DNA: TGTGCCAGCTCACCCGCAACTGAAGCTTTCTTT.